This T cell receptor (beta chain) was recovered during a study of shared clonotypes between healthy human individuals (TCRdb year 2020). With regard to the full study: The cohort comprised a couple of women and a few men aged 18 to 49 years. For each donor, three plates each were used for CD4 naive and CD4 memory, two plates were used for CD8 naive, and one plate was used for CD8 memory. The study deeply sequenced blood TCR repertoires of about 5 healthy adults to estimate repertoire size and the extent of clonotype sharing between individuals. To increase sequencing depth and limit assay-specific biases, different laboratories used diverse techniques to prepare libraries and sequence TCR repertoires. Per donor, leukapheresis produced somewhere between about 0.94 and 10 billion PBMCs.

Healthy HIV-negative adults with no recently reported acute infections or vaccinations were included as donors. Every donor was a Caucasian adult residing in Nashville, Tennessee, USA. CD4+ T cells were enriched through magnetic negative selection, after which naive cells were positively selected on CD45RA and the remaining negative fraction served as the memory subset. Blood was collected by leukapheresis, and PBMCs were isolated by Ficoll-Histopaque density gradient centrifugation and then cryopreserved in liquid nitrogen vapor phase. Analytical flow cytometry was used to check the purity and quantity of every magnetically sorted T cell population. Genomic DNA was isolated from every sorted fraction and measured by UV absorbance on a Nanodrop 2000c. What the authors observed across the whole study: When a handful of donors were compared, the shared fraction of clonotypes was roughly 4.8% for naive CD4, around 4% for naive CD8, 2.3% for memory CD4, and 0.4% for memory CD8. Sampling was limited to blood, and TCR repertoires in tissue likely differ from TCR repertoires in blood. Pairwise subsampling led to the expectation that sequencing depth would affect the degree of clonotype sharing among donors. The genetic and exposure-history diversity represented was limited by the small number of donors. Naive subsets generally had larger estimated clonotype richness than memory subsets. Rarefaction of sorted-subset datasets indicated incomplete sequencing despite the large sequencing depth. Higher generation probabilities were observed for clonotypes shared by all four sorted-subset donors than for non-shared clonotypes.

This clone was detected ten times or more. The clone's antigen remains unknown. Base qualities are not recorded, but no much larger clone differs from it by a single base. Deletion took 2 bases off V and 5 bases off J, with a span of 18 bases between the germline ends. Including cysteine and phenylalanine, the CDR3 has 16 amino acids. Only the CDR3 DNA stays, 48 bases, in frame from base 1. The CDR1 and CDR2 encoded by the germline V gene are SGHDN and FVKESK. Using the deep immunoSEQ assay, TCR CDR3 regions were amplified from genomic DNA by multiplex PCR. Extracted genomic DNA from each cell subset was spread evenly across all wells of several immunoSEQ 96-well plates, with each plate serving as a replicate. For sorted subsets, roughly 200 ng genomic DNA, equal to tens of thousands of T cell genomes, was loaded into each replicate PCR. Purified libraries were quantified with a Qubit 3.0 fluorometer, sized on a Bioanalyzer 2100, and re-quantified with the KAPA Library Quantification kit. Each immunoSEQ 96-well plate was sequenced on its own single-read 150-cycle Illumina NextSeq 550 flow cell. In the source study's methods: The immunoSEQ output contained only junctional sequences without quality scores, so filtering could not match that applied to full-length reads. Sequences were annotated with PyIR, a Python wrapper for IgBLAST v1.9, and V/J genes and CDR3 were assigned using IMGT germline references. Any read was removed if the V/J assignment was weak (E-value above 1e-6), the CDR3 was missing, or the read contained stop codons, out-of-frame junctions, or ambiguous translated residues. A V3J clonotype was defined by an identical inferred V gene, J gene, and CDR3 amino acid sequence. Percentage overlap between repertoires was calculated by dividing the number of shared unique clonotypes by the size of the smaller repertoire. Three approaches were used to assess repertoire richness: RTK rarefaction, the Chao1 estimator, and Recon v2.1 estimates of unobserved clonotypes. Generation probabilities for all TCRbeta clonotypes obtained by the gDNA method from four donors were computed using OLGA. TCRdb stores this immuneACCESS table with in-frame sequences only. Part of the clones is absent; in the studies checked, under half of the shortfall reflects unresolved V genes, and no reason is known for the rest. That table is the source of V, J and clone size, and D and trimming were worked out from the DNA. This sample comprises about 1.1 million clones, around 82% of them detected only once. The ten largest clones represent roughly 0.57% of the sample.

Here the chain combines TRBV14 and TRBJ2-5; the D gene is perhaps TRBD2, on 7 matching bases. The receptor's source is a man aged 18 to 30 in good health. Some clones in this sample may be carry-over from other donors' samples. Sample: memory CD4+ T cells from PBMCs. According to the study, the label for this sample's cell subset or site signals: CD45RA-negative fraction. The CDR3 protein is CASSQRWSGGRETQYF. The nucleotide sequence is given as TGTGCCAGCAGCCAAAGGTGGTCGGGGGGCAGGGAGACCCAGTACTTC.